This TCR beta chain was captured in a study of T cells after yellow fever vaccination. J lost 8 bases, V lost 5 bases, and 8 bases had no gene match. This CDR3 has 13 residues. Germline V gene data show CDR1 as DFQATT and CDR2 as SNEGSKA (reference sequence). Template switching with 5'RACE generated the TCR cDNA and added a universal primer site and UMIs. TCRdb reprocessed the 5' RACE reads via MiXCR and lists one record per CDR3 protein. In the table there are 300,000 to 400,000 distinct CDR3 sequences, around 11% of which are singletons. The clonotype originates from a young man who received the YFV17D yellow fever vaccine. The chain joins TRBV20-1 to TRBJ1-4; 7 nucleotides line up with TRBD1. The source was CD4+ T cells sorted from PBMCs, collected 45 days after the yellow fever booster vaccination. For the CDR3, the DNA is TGCAGTGCTTACCGACAGGGAGGGGAAAAACTGTTTTTT. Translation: CSAYRQGGEKLFF.